This T cell receptor (beta chain) was found in a study of blood T cell repertoires in COVID-19. Clones were sequenced by immunoSEQ multiplex PCR, and TCRdb holds only the in-frame ones, with some missing. The data show about 140,000 clones, about 80% seen once. This clone has more than one count but fewer than ten. Trimming pared 4 bases from V and 4 bases from J, leaving 15 bases between. The CDR3 loop spans 15 amino acids. The V gene's germline CDR1 is SNHLY and CDR2 FYNNEI. The chain employs TRBV2 and TRBJ2-3; possible D gene TRBD2, 5 bases. The source is a woman aged 45-60 years who had recovered from COVID-19. Sequencing input: PBMCs or T cells enriched from blood (not recorded which). In DNA, the CDR3 is TGTGCCAGCAGTGCGCTAGCAGATGGTCCAGATACGCAGTATTTT. Amino acids: CASSALADGPDTQYF.